This T cell receptor (beta chain) was retrieved from a study of cytomegalovirus exposure and HLA in healthy donors (dated by TCRdb to about 2017). Regarding the study in general: In an earlier analysis of about 560 of the donors, approximately 260 Gb of sequence data and 95 million to 130 million unique TCR beta sequences from about 190 million T cells were reported. An early release that covered some 630 HLA-typed donors contained approximately 300 gigabases of sequencing data and 85 million to 100 million unique TCR sequences. Of the roughly 400 genotyped donors, approximately 82% fell in the genetic ancestry cluster associated with self-reported Caucasian donors. The aim of the study was to test whether cataloging public T cell receptors could identify signatures of past pathogen exposure. Using immunosequencing, the study profiled T cell repertoires from about 620 subjects and related those repertoires to cytomegalovirus serostatus. Along with the approximately 620-subject first cohort, a separate validation cohort of over 90 different subjects was used. To predict cytomegalovirus infection status, the study brought together high-throughput TCR immunosequencing, statistical association of individual TCRs with disease status, and machine learning. A later analysis re-analyzed previously published TCR beta repertoires from several hundred donors and added high-resolution HLA genotyping to study TCR occurrence patterns. Rather than using new phenotypic data, the later analysis identified candidate immune exposures from TCR beta sequences and from how often those sequences occurred across donors. An earlier analysis of some 600 of the donors applied high-throughput TCR beta sequencing to assess whether each TCR beta V gene segment acted as functional or pseudogenic. Donor age, sex, ethnicity and CMV serostatus were compiled together with the repertoire data. A later genetic analysis used genome-wide SNP genotypes for 398 of the 666 donors, treating that subset as a discovery cohort. Every discovery cohort repertoire had been produced on one sequencing platform. HLA typing included class I and class II loci at four-digit resolution. Typing coverage varied by locus: roughly 629-640 donors for A, B, C, DRB1 and DQB1; around 560 for DQA1; around 570 for DPA1; 450 to 480 for DPB1. Four or five DR-DQ haplotypes were handled as single units for association and clustering because linkage in the cohort was strong. Among a few hundred genotyped donors of the cohort, an average of 235,054 unique TCR beta nucleotide sequences were sequenced per donor, approximately 20% of them non-productive. Broad study findings and their caveats: When HLA alleles, especially DR and DQ, strongly co-occurred, attributing TCR associations to individual alleles was difficult. A further reported finding was that TCR beta sequences accurately predicted the HLA-A and HLA-B alleles for most subjects in the first cohort. In a later analysis, several top co-occurrence clusters were reported to appear linked to parvovirus B19, influenza, CMV and Epstein-Barr virus. An association between a missense DCLRE1C variant and V-gene and J-gene trimming of TCR beta chains was found in a later genetic analysis and replicated in an independent cohort. The authors suggested that the approach could potentially be generalized to other disease states and immunological phenotypes. Cytomegalovirus status was reported to be diagnosed by the classifier with high specificity and sensitivity in both the original and validation cohorts. In a later analysis, HLA-associated TCR beta chains were found to be more clonally expanded and to have lower generation probabilities than equally common non-associated chains. In a later analysis, the rate of TCR association differed among HLA loci, with DRB1 alleles having the most associated TCRs and HLA-C alleles having the fewest. A later analysis found that most CMV-associated TCR beta chains appeared HLA-restricted, with HLA associations seemingly driven largely by CMV exposure. Roughly uniform sequencing depth across donors was assumed in presence/absence analyses, although this assumption may not hold. Only TCR beta chains were sequenced in this cohort, and the absence of alpha or paired-chain data limited detectable features. Broadly in line with IMGT annotations, most TCR beta V segments showed up in productive rearrangements about 90% or about 30% of the time in an earlier analysis of some 590 of the donors. In vitro tests confirmed that a few of the cytomegalovirus-associated TCR beta chains recognize cytomegalovirus antigens. Across donors, most TCR sequences were observed very rarely, whereas some public TCRs were present in many individuals. In a later analysis, 15,000 to 20,000 TCR beta sequences were associated with specific HLA alleles at a false discovery rate of 0.05. The only immune exposure information available for the cohort was CMV serostatus. Because counts were too low, about 18 rarely observed V segments, including chromosome 9 orphons, were excluded from the earlier analysis of 587 of the donors. Some IMGT-functional V segments, including TRBV6-2 and TRBV6-3, could not be distinguished by the 87-base-pair reads and were therefore excluded. Correlated functional status among segregating V segments might reflect linkage disequilibrium, but an unknown experimental factor could not be ruled out. A cluster of highly shared sequence variants was judged likely to represent a technical artifact of the sequencing pipeline. A total of fewer than 200 TCR beta chains were listed by the study as associated with cytomegalovirus. A later genetic analysis reported fewer N-insertions in productive TCRs among donors in an Asian-associated ancestry cluster than the roughly 720-donor mean. Because HLA typing was missing for some donors at each locus, association tests included only the typed subset.

Libraries came from the immunoSEQ multiplex PCR assay. A mixture of 60 forward primers for TCR Vbeta segments and 13 reverse primers for TCR Jbeta segments was used in the multiplex PCR. A multiplex PCR assay on genomic DNA amplified the CDR3 region of rearranged TCR beta genes. Amplified TCR beta libraries were sequenced as 87-base-pair reads on the Illumina HiSeq System. The study's processing was this. A later analysis tallied 80 million to 95 million unique TCR beta chains across the approximately 670 repertoires, and approximately 12 million of those chains were shared by two or more donors. To remove PCR and sequencing errors, raw reads were error-corrected and collapsed into unique sequences using a nearest-neighbor algorithm that merged closely related sequences. Alignment of CDR3 sequences to IMGT reference sequences was used to assign V, D and J gene segments. For a sequence to be retained, a match of at least six nucleotides was required to both a V gene segment and a J gene segment. Rearrangements were called productive when the CDR3 lacked stop codons and stayed in frame with V and J; all others were non-productive. Following IMGT convention, CDR3 was defined as the stretch from the second conserved V-encoded cysteine to the conserved J-encoded phenylalanine. The earlier analysis of about 570 of the donors excluded any sequence lacking an unambiguous match to a single V gene segment. In an earlier analysis of more than 500 of the donors, a V segment was called functional when productive rearrangements were above 56.7%, and segregating when the standard deviation between donors exceeded 5%. A statistical classification framework was built to diagnose cytomegalovirus status from the catalog of TCR beta chain sequences. In a later analysis, TCR nucleotide sequences were compared against IMGT/GENE-DB human TR gene sequences so that V and J genes could be assigned. A later analysis assigned CDR3 sequences and most-parsimonious VDJ recombination scenarios with the TCRdist pipeline. A later analysis defined each TCR beta chain by its CDR3 amino acid sequence plus V-gene family, and excluded reads lacking a unique V-gene family. A later analysis removed several hundred highly shared, low-generation-probability nucleotide sequences to deal with suspected cross-contamination and a sequencing artifact. In a later analysis, a clonal expansion index for each public chain was calculated from normalized within-repertoire ranks of inferred template counts. A later analysis computed generation probabilities with a VDJ recombination model fitted to out-of-frame rearrangements, and checked the results against IGoR. In a later analysis, hypergeometric tests were used to score TCR-TCR, TCR-HLA and TCR-CMV co-occurrence, with a repertoire-size bias correction applied to TCR pairs. To estimate false discovery rates, a later analysis permuted the HLA or CMV assignments 20 times. In a later analysis, co-occurring TCRs were grouped using DBSCAN, and TCRdist sequence similarity was added for clustering within HLA-allele-positive subsets. For co-occurrence clustering, repertoires with fewer than 30,000 or more than 120,000 public chains were excluded, along with 5 or 6 repertoires with anomalous nucleotide sharing. This is the immuneACCESS table as TCRdb keeps it, with only in-frame sequences that have V and J called. A part of the clones is gone; compared with another copy, unresolved V genes explain less than half, and the rest is unexplained. V, J and clone size are those of that table, while D and trimming were read from the DNA. Within this sample are 190,000 or so clones, with less than 85% of them counted one time only. Less than 2% of the sample is held by the ten biggest clonotypes.

The cohort comprised 550 to 700 healthy bone marrow donors. At the time of sampling, every cohort member was nominally healthy, though immune exposures that went unrecorded were likely present. The donor was CMV seropositive and belonged to the group of a few hundred seropositive cohort members. A peripheral blood sample was provided by each donor, and peripheral blood mononuclear cells were used for TCR beta sequencing. Genomic DNA was extracted from the blood cell samples with the Qiagen DNeasy Blood Extraction Kit. Looking up the germline V gene (reference sequence) yields CDR1 PRHDT and CDR2 FYEKMQ. The CDR3 measures 16 amino acids from cysteine to phenylalanine. Solely the CDR3 DNA is kept, with 48 bases framed from the first base. Between the V and J ends, shortened by 1 base and 2 bases respectively, the junction contains 13 bases. As to this clone: This receptor's antigen is unknown. No much larger clone is present one base from it, and per-base qualities are unavailable.

The receptor was derived from a girl under 18 in good health and CMV-seropositive. Input material: PBMCs. The sequence is built from TRBV13 and TRBJ2-3, and TRBD1 may be the D gene, going by 6 matching bases. The CDR3 here reads CASSLARMGATDTQYF. The DNA sequence is given as TGTGCCAGCAGCTTAGCACGCATGGGGGCCACAGATACGCAGTATTTT.